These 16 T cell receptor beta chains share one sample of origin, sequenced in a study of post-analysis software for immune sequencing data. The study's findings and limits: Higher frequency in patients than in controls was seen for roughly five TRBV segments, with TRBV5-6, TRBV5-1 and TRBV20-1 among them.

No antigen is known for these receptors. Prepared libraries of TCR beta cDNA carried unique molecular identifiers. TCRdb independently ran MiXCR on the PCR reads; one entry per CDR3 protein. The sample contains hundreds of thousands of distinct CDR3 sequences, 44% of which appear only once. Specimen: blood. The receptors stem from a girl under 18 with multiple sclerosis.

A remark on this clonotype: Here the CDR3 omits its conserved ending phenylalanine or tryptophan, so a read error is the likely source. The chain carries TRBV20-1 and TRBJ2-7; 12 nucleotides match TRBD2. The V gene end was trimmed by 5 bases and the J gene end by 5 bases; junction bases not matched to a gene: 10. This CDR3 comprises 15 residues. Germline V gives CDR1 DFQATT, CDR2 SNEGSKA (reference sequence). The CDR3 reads CSAQGLAGGPNEQYS. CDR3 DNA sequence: TGCAGTGCTCAGGGCCTAGCGGGGGGGCCTAACGAGCAGTACTCC.

The CDR3 spells CASSPGRIINTEAFF. CDR3 sequence (DNA): TGCGCCAGCAGCCCGGGCCGAATCATAAACACTGAAGCTTTCTTT. This chain joins TRBV4-1 and TRBJ1-1; D is unclear. Between the trimmed V and J ends, which lost 4 bases and 2 bases, there was a span of 14 bases. Germline lookup yields CDR1 MGHRA and CDR2 YSYEKL. The length of the CDR3 is 15 residues.

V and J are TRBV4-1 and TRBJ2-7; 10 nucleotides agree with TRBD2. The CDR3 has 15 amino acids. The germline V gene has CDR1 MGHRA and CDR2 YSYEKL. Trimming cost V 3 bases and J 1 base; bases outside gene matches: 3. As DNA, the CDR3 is TGCGCCAGCAGCCAGACTAGCGGGTATTCCTACGAGCAGTACTTC. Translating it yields CASSQTSGYSYEQYF.

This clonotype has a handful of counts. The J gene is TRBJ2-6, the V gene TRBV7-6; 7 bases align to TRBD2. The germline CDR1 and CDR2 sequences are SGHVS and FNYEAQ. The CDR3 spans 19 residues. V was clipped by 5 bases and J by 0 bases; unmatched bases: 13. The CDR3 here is CASSPVVAGALSGANVLTF. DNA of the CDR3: TGTGCCAGCAGCCCCGTGGTAGCGGGTGCCCTCTCTGGGGCCAACGTCCTGACTTTC.

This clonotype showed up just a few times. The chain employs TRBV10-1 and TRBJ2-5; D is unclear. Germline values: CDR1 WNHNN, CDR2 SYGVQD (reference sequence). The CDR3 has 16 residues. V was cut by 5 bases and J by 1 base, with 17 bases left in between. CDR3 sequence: CASSSNSADSQETQYF. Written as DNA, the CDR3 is TGCGCCAGCAGTTCTAACAGCGCCGACTCCCAAGAGACCCAGTACTTC.

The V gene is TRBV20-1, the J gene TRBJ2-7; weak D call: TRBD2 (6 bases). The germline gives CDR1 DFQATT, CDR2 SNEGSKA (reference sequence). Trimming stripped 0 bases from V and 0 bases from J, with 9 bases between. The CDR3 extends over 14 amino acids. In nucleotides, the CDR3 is TGCAGTGCTAGAGAAGGCGGGAACTCCTACGAGCAGTACTTC. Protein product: CSAREGGNSYEQYF.

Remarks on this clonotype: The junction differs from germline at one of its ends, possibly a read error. CDR3 DNA: TGCGCCAGCAGTTTACTGCCGTGGACTACAGATACGCAGGATTTT. Protein: CASSLLPWTTDTQDF. This rearrangement joins TRBV5-1 to TRBJ2-3; tentatively, D is TRBD2 (6 bases). Germline loops: CDR1 SGHRS, CDR2 YFSETQ. The CDR3 totals 15 residues.

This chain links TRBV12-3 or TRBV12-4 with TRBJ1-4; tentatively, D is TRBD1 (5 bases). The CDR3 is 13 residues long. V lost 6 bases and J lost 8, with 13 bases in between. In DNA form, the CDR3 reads TGTGCCAGCAGGGTCGACAGTGGCGAAAAACTGTTTTTT. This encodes CASRVDSGEKLFF.

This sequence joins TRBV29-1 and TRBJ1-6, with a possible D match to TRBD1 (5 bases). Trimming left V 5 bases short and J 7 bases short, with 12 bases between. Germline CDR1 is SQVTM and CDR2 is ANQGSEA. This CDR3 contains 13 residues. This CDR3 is CSVSVGGNSPLHF. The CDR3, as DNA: TGCAGCGTTTCGGTCGGGGGGAATTCACCCCTCCACTTT.

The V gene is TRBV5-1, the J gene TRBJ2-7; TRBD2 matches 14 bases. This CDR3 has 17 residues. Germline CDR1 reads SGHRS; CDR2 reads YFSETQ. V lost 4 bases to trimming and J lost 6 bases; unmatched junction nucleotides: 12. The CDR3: CASSPGLAGATVAEQYF. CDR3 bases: TGCGCCAGCAGCCCGGGACTAGCGGGGGCTACCGTGGCCGAGCAGTACTTC. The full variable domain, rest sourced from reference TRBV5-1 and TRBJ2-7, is KAGVTQTPRYLIKTRGQQVTLSCSPISGHRSVSWYQQTPGQGLQFLFEYFSETQRNKGNFPGRFSGRQFSNSRSEMNVSTLELGDSALYLCASSPGLAGATVAEQYFGPGTRLTVT.

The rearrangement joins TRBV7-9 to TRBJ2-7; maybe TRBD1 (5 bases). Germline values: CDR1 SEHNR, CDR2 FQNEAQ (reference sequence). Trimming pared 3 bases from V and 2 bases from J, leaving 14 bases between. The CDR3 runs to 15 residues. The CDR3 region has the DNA TGTGCCAGCAGCTTTCCGCCCGCAGGGCCCTACGAGCAGTACTTC. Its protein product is CASSFPPAGPYEQYF.

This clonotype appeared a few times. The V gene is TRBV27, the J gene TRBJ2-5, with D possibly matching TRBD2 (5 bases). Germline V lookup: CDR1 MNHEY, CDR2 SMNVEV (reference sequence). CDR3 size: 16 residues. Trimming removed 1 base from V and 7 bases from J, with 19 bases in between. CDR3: CASSLWDGREKGTQYF. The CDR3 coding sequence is TGTGCCAGCAGTTTATGGGATGGACGGGAAAAGGGGACCCAGTACTTC.

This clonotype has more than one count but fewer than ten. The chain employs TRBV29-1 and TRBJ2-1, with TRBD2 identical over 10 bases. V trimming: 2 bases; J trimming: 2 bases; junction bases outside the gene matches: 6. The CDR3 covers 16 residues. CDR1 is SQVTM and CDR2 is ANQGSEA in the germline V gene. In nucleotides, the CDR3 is TGCAGCGTTGAACCCGGACTAGCGGAGGCCTACAATGAGCAGTTCTTC. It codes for CSVEPGLAEAYNEQFF.

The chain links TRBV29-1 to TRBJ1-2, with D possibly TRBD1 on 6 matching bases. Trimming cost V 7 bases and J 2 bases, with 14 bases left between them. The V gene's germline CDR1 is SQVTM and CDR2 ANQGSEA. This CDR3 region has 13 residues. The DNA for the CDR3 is TGCAGCGAGACACGGGGGGCCAACTATGGCTACACCTTC. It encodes CSETRGANYGYTF.

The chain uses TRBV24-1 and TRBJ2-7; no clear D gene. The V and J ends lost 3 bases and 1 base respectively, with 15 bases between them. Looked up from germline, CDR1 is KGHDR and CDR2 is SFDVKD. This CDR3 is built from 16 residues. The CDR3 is CATSDPSVKGSYEQYF. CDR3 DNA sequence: TGTGCCACCAGTGATCCCTCAGTTAAGGGATCCTACGAGCAGTACTTC.

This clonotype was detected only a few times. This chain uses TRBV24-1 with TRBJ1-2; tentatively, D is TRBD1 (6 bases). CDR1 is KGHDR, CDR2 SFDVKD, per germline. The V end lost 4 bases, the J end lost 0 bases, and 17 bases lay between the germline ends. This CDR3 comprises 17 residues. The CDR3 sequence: CATSDPNGRGANYGYTF. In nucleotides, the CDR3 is TGTGCCACCAGTGACCCCAATGGAAGGGGGGCTAACTATGGCTACACCTTC.